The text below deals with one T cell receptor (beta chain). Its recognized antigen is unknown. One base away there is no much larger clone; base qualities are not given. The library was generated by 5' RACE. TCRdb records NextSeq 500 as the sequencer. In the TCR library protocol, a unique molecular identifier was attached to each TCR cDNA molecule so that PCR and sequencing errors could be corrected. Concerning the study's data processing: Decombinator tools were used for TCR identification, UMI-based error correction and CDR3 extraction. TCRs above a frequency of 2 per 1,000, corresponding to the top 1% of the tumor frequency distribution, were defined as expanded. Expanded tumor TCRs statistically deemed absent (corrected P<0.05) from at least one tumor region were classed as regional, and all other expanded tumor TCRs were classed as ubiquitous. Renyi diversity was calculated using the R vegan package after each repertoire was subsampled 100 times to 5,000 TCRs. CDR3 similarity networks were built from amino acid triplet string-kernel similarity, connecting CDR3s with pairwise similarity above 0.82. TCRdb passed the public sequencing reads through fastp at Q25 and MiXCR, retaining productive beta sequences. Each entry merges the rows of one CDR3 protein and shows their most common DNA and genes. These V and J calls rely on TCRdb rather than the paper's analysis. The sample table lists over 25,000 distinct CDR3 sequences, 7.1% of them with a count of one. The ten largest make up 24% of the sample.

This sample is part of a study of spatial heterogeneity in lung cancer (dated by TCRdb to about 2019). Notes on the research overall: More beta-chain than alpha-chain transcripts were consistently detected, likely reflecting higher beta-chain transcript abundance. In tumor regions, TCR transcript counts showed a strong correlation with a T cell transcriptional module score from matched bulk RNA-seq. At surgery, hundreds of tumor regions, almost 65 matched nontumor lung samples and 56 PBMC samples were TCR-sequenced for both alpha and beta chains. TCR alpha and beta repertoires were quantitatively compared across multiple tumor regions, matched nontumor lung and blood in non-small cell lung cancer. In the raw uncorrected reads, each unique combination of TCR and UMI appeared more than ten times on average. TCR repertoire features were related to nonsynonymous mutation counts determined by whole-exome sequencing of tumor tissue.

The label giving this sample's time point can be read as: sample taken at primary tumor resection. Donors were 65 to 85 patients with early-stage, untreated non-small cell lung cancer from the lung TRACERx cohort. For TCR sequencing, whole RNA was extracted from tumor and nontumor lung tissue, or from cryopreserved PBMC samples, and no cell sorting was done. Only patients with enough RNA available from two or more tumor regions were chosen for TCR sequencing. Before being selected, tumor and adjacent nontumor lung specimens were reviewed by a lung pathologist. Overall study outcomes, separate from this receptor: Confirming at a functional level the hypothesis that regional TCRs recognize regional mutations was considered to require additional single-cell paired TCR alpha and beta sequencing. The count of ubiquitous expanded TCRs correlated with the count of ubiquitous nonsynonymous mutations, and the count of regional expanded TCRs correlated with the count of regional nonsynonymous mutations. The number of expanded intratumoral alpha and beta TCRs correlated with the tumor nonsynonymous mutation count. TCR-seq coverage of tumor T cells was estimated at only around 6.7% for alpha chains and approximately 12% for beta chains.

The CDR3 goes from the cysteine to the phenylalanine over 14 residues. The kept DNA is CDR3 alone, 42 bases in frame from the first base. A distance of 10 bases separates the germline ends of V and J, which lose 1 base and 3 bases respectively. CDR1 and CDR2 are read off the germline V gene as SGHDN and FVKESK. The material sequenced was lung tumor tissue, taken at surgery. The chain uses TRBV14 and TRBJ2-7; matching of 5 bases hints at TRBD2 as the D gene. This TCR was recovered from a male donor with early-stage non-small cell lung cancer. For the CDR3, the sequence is CASSQVGGGYEQYF. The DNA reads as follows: TGTGCCAGCAGCCAAGTCGGAGGAGGCTACGAGCAGTACTTC. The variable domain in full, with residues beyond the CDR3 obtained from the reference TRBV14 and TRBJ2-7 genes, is EAGVTQFPSHSVIEKGQTVTLRCDPISGHDNLYWYRRVMGKEIKFLLHFVKESKQDESGMPNNRFLAERTGGTYSTLKVQPAELEDSGVYFCASSQVGGGYEQYFGPGTRLTVT.